A single sample is the source of the 7 T cell receptor beta chains below, sequenced in a study of T-cell reconstitution after alpha-beta-depleted transplantation in children. The TCRbeta library was prepared with unique molecular identifiers. In TCRdb, the PCR reads were re-called with MiXCR into one record per CDR3 protein. The profile covers under 750,000 distinct CDR3 sequences, with 23% appearing a single time and 13% to 15% taken by the ten largest. The sample consisted of PBMCs, mostly from graft donor cells, taken 360 days after TCRalphabeta/CD19-depleted stem cell transplant. These TCRs come from a boy under two years old who had a stem cell transplant for acute myeloid leukemia, so the T cells may come from the graft donor.

The chain links TRBV29-1 to TRBJ2-4; D possibly corresponds to TRBD1 (6 bases). The CDR3 extends over 15 amino acids. Trimming removed 5 bases at V and 5 bases at J, with 19 bases between. Germline V gives CDR1 SQVTM, CDR2 ANQGSEA. The CDR3 here is CSVTSLPGHENIQYF. CDR3 coding DNA: TGCAGCGTTACCTCACTCCCGGGACACGAAAACATTCAGTACTTC.

As regards this clonotype: Sequence at one end of the junction differs from germline and may be a read error. The V and J genes are TRBV11-3 and TRBJ2-3; either TRBD1 or TRBD2 may supply D (5 bases each). Per the germline V gene, CDR1 is SGHNT and CDR2 is YENEEA. The CDR3 contains 11 residues. The CDR3 DNA sequence: TGTGCCAGCACCCCGTCGGGGACCGACCCATTT. Translating it yields CASTPSGTDPF.

This rearrangement joins TRBV7-6 to TRBJ2-3, with D possibly being TRBD1 or TRBD2 (6 bases each). Germline-derived CDR1 and CDR2 are SGHVS and FNYEAQ. The CDR3 loop spans 16 amino acids. V gave up 0 bases and J gave up 0 bases, with 10 bases separating them. This CDR3 reads CASSLAWGASTDTQYF. CDR3 sequence (DNA): TGTGCCAGCAGCTTAGCGTGGGGGGCCAGCACAGATACGCAGTATTTT.

Turning to this clonotype: One base away lies a much larger clone, so this may be a sequencing read error. V usage is TRBV2 and J usage is TRBJ1-4; no clear D gene. V shed 5 bases and J shed 10 bases, with 20 bases lying between them. CDR3 length: 15 amino acids. Germline lookup yields CDR1 SNHLY and CDR2 FYNNEI. The CDR3 region is CASSLGSVSYSKLFF. The CDR3 nucleotides read TGTGCCAGCAGTCTAGGTTCGGTCAGTTATTCAAAACTGTTTTTT.

The rearrangement uses TRBV6-1 and TRBJ1-5; 12 positions match TRBD1. After removal of 4 bases from V and 0 bases from J, the junction contained 13 bases not matched to a gene. Per the germline V gene, CDR1 is MNHNS and CDR2 is SASEGT. The CDR3 is 20 amino acids. The chain's CDR3 is CASSASRDRGRRDSNQPQHF. Written as DNA, the CDR3 is TGTGCCAGCAGTGCAAGCCGGGACAGGGGGCGCCGGGATAGCAATCAGCCCCAGCATTTT.

The chain couples TRBV29-1 to TRBJ2-1, with TRBD2 matching 9 bases. CDR3 length: 15 residues. Looked up from germline, CDR1 is SQVTM and CDR2 is ANQGSEA. V gave up 4 bases and J gave up 7 bases; unmatched junction bases: 11. CDR3 DNA: TGCAGCGTTGGTATAGCGGGGGTCAGGCGTAATGAGCAGTTCTTC. Residues: CSVGIAGVRRNEQFF.

This chain links TRBV20-1 with TRBJ2-7; TRBD2 matches 8 bases. With V trimmed by 5 bases and J by 0 bases, 3 bases remained unmatched. This CDR3 is 13 amino acids long. Germline CDR1 and CDR2: DFQATT and SNEGSKA (reference sequence). DNA for the CDR3: TGCAGTGCTCTTAGCGGGAACTCCTACGAGCAGTACTTC. As protein: CSALSGNSYEQYF.